The 29 T cell receptor beta chains listed next were all sequenced from one sample in a study of cytomegalovirus exposure and HLA in healthy donors. Amplification used 60 Vbeta primers and 13 Jbeta primers. Libraries were prepared by immunoSEQ multiplex PCR; TCRdb keeps only in-frame clonotypes and omits some of them. The table shows roughly 150,000 clones, with over 75% occurring only once. The material sequenced was PBMCs. These receptor sequences come from a man aged 25-45 years in good health and CMV-seropositive.

The rearrangement links TRBV2 to TRBJ1-5; D not certain. The CDR3 contains 14 residues. Germline V gives CDR1 SNHLY, CDR2 FYNNEI. V lost 4 bases and J lost 5, with 12 bases in between. The CDR3 nucleotides read TGTGCCAGCAGTGCCATATCGCGTTATCAGCCCCAGCATTTT. It codes for CASSAISRYQPQHF.

The CDR3 protein is CAWSVVSNQPQHF. The CDR3, as DNA: TGTGCCTGGAGTGTCGTATCTAATCAGCCCCAGCATTTT. This sequence joins TRBV30 and TRBJ1-5; D unresolved. V dropped 0 bases and J dropped 4 bases, with 7 bases sitting between them. This CDR3 has 13 residues. CDR1 is GTSNPN and CDR2 is SVGIG in the germline V gene (reference sequence).

The chain combines TRBV2 with TRBJ2-5; TRBD2 might be the D (6 bases). Trimming shortened V by 8 bases and J by 2 bases, and 12 bases separated the two germline ends. The V gene's germline CDR1 is SNHLY and CDR2 FYNNEI. The CDR3 extends over 13 amino acids. CDR3 loop: CASRWREQETQYF. For the CDR3, the DNA is TGTGCCAGCCGGTGGAGGGAACAAGAGACCCAGTACTTC.

The chain has TRBV11-2 and TRBJ1-1, with D possibly being TRBD1 (5 bases). The CDR3 totals 12 residues. Germline V gives CDR1 SGHAT, CDR2 FQNNGV. V was clipped by 5 bases and J by 1 base, with 5 bases between them. The CDR3 DNA is TGTGCCAGCAGCGGACAGAACACTGAAGCTTTCTTT. This encodes CASSGQNTEAFF.

The chain employs TRBV6-5 and TRBJ2-7, with D maybe TRBD1 (6 bases). Germline-derived CDR1 and CDR2 are MNHEY and SVGAGI. Trimming stripped 6 bases from V and 0 bases from J, with 15 bases between. This CDR3 is built from 15 residues. The CDR3 protein is CASSRDTSISYEQYF. In DNA form, the CDR3 reads TGTGCCAGCAGCCGGGACACCTCCATCTCCTACGAGCAGTACTTC.

V and J are TRBV19 and TRBJ2-7; tentative D call: TRBD2 (5 bases). The CDR3 covers 15 residues. V lost 1 base and J lost 2, with 12 bases in between. CDR1 is LNHDA, CDR2 SQIVND, per germline (reference sequence). The CDR3 sequence is CASSIATATTYEQYF. In DNA form, the CDR3 reads TGTGCCAGTAGTATAGCAACGGCGACTACCTACGAGCAGTACTTC.

V usage is TRBV28 and J usage is TRBJ2-1; 8 bases fit TRBD2. The CDR3 consists of 19 residues. Losses at the gene ends were 1 base for V and 7 bases for J; bases not matched to a gene: 18. The germline CDR1 and CDR2 sequences are MDHEN and SYDVKM. The CDR3 reads CASSLSLDRTGGHGNEQFF. The CDR3 bases are TGTGCCAGCAGTTTATCCCTGGATCGAACGGGAGGGCACGGGAATGAGCAGTTCTTC.

This clone was observed a handful of times. The chain links TRBV30 to TRBJ1-6; D gene ambiguous. This CDR3 has 14 amino acids. The germline V and J ends were trimmed by 3 bases and 9 bases, with 15 bases remaining between them. Germline lookup yields CDR1 GTSNPN and CDR2 SVGIG (reference sequence). DNA for the CDR3: TGTGCCTGGAGCTTCTCCACACGCCGTTCACCCCTCCACTTT. Translating it yields CAWSFSTRRSPLHF.

The gene calls are TRBV5-4 and TRBJ2-2, with a tentative D call TRBD2 (6 bases). Germline V gene data show CDR1 as SGHNT and CDR2 as YYREEE (reference sequence). The CDR3 covers 16 residues. V dropped 1 base and J dropped 4 bases, with 14 bases sitting between them. The DNA for the CDR3 is TGTGCCAGCAGCTTGTCCCGGGGGTCAGGCACCGGGGAGCTGTTTTTT. The encoded protein is CASSLSRGSGTGELFF.

The CDR3: CASSERLNQPQHF. The CDR3 DNA follows: TGCGCCAGCAGTGAGAGACTCAATCAGCCCCAGCATTTT. This chain connects TRBV10-1 to TRBJ1-5; unclear D gene. V gave up 2 bases and J gave up 3 bases, with 5 bases separating them. Germline V gives CDR1 WNHNN, CDR2 SYGVQD (reference sequence). CDR3 size: 13 residues.

The sample holds a few counts of this clone. This chain joins TRBV7-8 and TRBJ2-4; TRBD1 matches 8 bases. CDR1 and CDR2 from the germline V gene are SGHVS and FQNEAQ. There are 14 residues in the CDR3. J lost 8 bases, V lost 5 bases, and 8 bases had no gene match. The CDR3 coding sequence is TGTGCCAGCAGCACACGTTACAGGGGGGACATTCAGTACTTC. Translated, it gives CASSTRYRGDIQYF.

This clone is a singleton in its sample. This chain connects TRBV2 to TRBJ2-7; tentatively, D is TRBD1 (5 bases). V lost 4 bases, J lost 3 bases, and 10 bases lay in between. The CDR3 extends over 13 amino acids. Germline CDR1 SNHLY, CDR2 FYNNEI. The CDR3 sequence: CASSVRVGYEQYF. CDR3 bases: TGTGCCAGCAGTGTCAGGGTCGGCTACGAGCAGTACTTC. Full variable domain (missing parts from reference TRBV2 and TRBJ2-7): EPEVTQTPSHQVTQMGQEVILRCVPISNHLYFYWYRQILGQKVEFLVSFYNNEISEKSEIFDDQFSVERPDGSNFTLKIRSTKLEDSAMYFCASSVRVGYEQYFGPGTRLTVT.

This clone was found a few times. This rearrangement joins TRBV29-1 to TRBJ2-5; 11 bases line up with TRBD2. The trim removed 8 bases at V and 3 bases at J, leaving 5 bases unmatched. The CDR3 is 13 amino acids. The germline V gene encodes CDR1 SQVTM and CDR2 ANQGSEA. CDR3 region: CSRTSGPEETQYF. For the CDR3, the DNA is TGCAGCAGGACTAGCGGGCCGGAAGAGACCCAGTACTTC.

The CDR3 nucleotides are TGTGCCAGCAGCTTAGTGTTTGCAGGGGGAAACATTCAGTACTTC. Translating gives CASSLVFAGGNIQYF. This chain uses TRBV7-9 with TRBJ2-4, with 7 nucleotides matching TRBD1. Trimming took 1 base from V and 6 from J; bases not matched to a gene: 6. Germline V lookup: CDR1 SEHNR, CDR2 FQNEAQ (reference sequence). This CDR3 comprises 15 residues. The full variable domain, its missing parts supplied by reference TRBV7-9 and TRBJ2-4, is DTGVSQNPRHKITKRGQNVTFRCDPISEHNRLYWYRQTLGQGPEFLTYFQNEAQLEKSRLLSDRFSAERPKGSFSTLEIQRTEQGDSAMYLCASSLVFAGGNIQYFGAGTRLSVL.

V and J are TRBV19 and TRBJ2-1; possible D gene TRBD1, 6 bases. This CDR3 comprises 16 residues. Trimming removed 0 bases at V and 0 bases at J, with 9 bases between. CDR1 and CDR2 (germline): LNHDA, SQIVND (reference sequence). CDR3 residues: CASSIDQGSSYNEQFF. CDR3 DNA: TGTGCCAGTAGTATAGATCAGGGGAGCTCCTACAATGAGCAGTTCTTC.

The chain joins TRBV7-8 to TRBJ1-3; possible D gene TRBD1, 5 bases. CDR3 length equals 16 residues. V shed 0 bases and J shed 4 bases, with 13 bases lying between them. The germline gives CDR1 SGHVS, CDR2 FQNEAQ. CDR3 protein: CASSLALGVSGNTIYF. Written as DNA, the CDR3 is TGTGCCAGCAGCTTAGCCTTAGGGGTCTCGGGAAACACCATATATTTT.

The V gene is TRBV4-1, the J gene TRBJ1-6, with 11 bases identical to TRBD1. The CDR3 is 18 residues long. V was clipped by 0 bases and J by 7 bases; unmatched bases: 8. Looked up from germline, CDR1 is MGHRA and CDR2 is YSYEKL. CDR3 sequence reads: CASSQDSVRTGGNSPLHF. The CDR3 nucleotides are TGCGCCAGCAGCCAAGATTCTGTTCGGACAGGGGGCAATTCACCCCTCCACTTT.

The table lists this clone with a few counts. The gene calls are TRBV14 and TRBJ2-2; maybe TRBD2 (6 bases). This CDR3 has 13 amino acids. Trimming removed 6 bases at V and 4 bases at J, with 9 bases between. Per germline, CDR1 SGHDN and CDR2 FVKESK. This CDR3 is CASRRESTGELFF. In DNA form, the CDR3 reads TGTGCCAGCAGGCGGGAATCCACCGGGGAGCTGTTTTTT.

CDR3 protein: CASSTGNTGELFF. The CDR3 DNA is TGCGCCAGCAGCACAGGGAACACCGGGGAGCTGTTTTTT. The rearrangement uses TRBV5-1 and TRBJ2-2; TRBD1 is a possible D gene (5 bases). The V gene's germline CDR1 is SGHRS and CDR2 YFSETQ. The V end lost 4 bases, the J end lost 1 base, and 5 bases lay between the germline ends. This CDR3 has 13 amino acids.

The chain joins TRBV5-1 to TRBJ2-3, with 10 bases aligning to TRBD2. Germline V gene data show CDR1 as SGHRS and CDR2 as YFSETQ. The CDR3 runs to 17 residues. V was clipped by 0 bases and J by 4 bases; unmatched bases: 8. This chain's CDR3 is CASSLDTSGARADTQYF. The CDR3 nucleotides read TGCGCCAGCAGCTTGGATACTAGCGGGGCTCGAGCAGATACGCAGTATTTT.

This sequence joins TRBV13 and TRBJ2-3, with D perhaps TRBD1 (5 bases). The ends were cut back, 5 bases at V and 0 bases at J, with 12 bases in the middle. The CDR3 runs 15 residues. The germline gives CDR1 PRHDT, CDR2 FYEKMQ (reference sequence). As DNA, the CDR3 is TGTGCCAGCAGCCCGGCAGGGTCTAGCACAGATACGCAGTATTTT. The encoded protein is CASSPAGSSTDTQYF.

The V and J genes are TRBV5-1 and TRBJ2-7, with 10 bases lining up with TRBD2. The J call could be wrong; TRBJ2-5 is a better fit for the DNA end. In germline, CDR1 is SGHRS, CDR2 YFSETQ. The CDR3 contains 16 residues. CDR3 coding DNA: TGCGCCAGCAGCCTACTACTAGCGGGGCACCCCGAGACCCAGTACTTC. This sequence encodes CASSLLLAGHPETQYF.

In its sample, this clone was seen once. The chain carries TRBV14 and TRBJ2-1; the match to TRBD2 covers 9 bases. The CDR3 has 16 residues. Unmatched junction bases numbered 10, after V lost 2 bases and J lost 8 bases. Germline CDR1 reads SGHDN; CDR2 reads FVKESK. Here the CDR3 reads CASSQSRWTSVDEQFF. The CDR3 DNA sequence: TGTGCCAGCAGCCAAAGCCGATGGACTAGCGTAGATGAGCAGTTCTTC.

V is TRBV14 and J is TRBJ1-2; D unclear. The CDR3 spans 16 residues. The V gene's germline CDR1 is SGHDN and CDR2 FVKESK. Trimming cost V 0 bases and J 1 base, with 12 bases left between them. CDR3 nucleotide sequence: TGTGCCAGCAGCCAAGATGATACAGACATTAACTATGGCTACACCTTC. This codes for CASSQDDTDINYGYTF. The whole variable domain, filled in from reference TRBV14 and TRBJ1-2, reads EAGVTQFPSHSVIEKGQTVTLRCDPISGHDNLYWYRRVMGKEIKFLLHFVKESKQDESGMPNNRFLAERTGGTYSTLKVQPAELEDSGVYFCASSQDDTDINYGYTFGSGTRLTVV.

This clone was observed a handful of times. The J gene is TRBJ2-7, the V gene TRBV23-1, with a possible D match to TRBD2 (5 bases). TRBV23-1 is classed as an ORF, of uncertain function. The ends were cut back, 6 bases at V and 4 bases at J, with 13 bases in the middle. The CDR3 runs to 13 residues. CDR3: CASSPSAGYEQYF. CDR3 DNA sequence: TGCGCCAGCAGCCCCTCGGCGGGTTACGAGCAGTACTTC.

This clone was counted only a few times. This chain links TRBV19 with TRBJ2-2; perhaps TRBD1 as D (5 bases). Deletions cut 7 bases from V and 1 base from J, with 7 bases between. This CDR3 contains 13 residues. Germline-derived CDR1 and CDR2 are LNHDA and SQIVND (reference sequence). The CDR3, as DNA: TGTGCCAGTAATACAGGGAACACCGGGGAGCTGTTTTTT. Translated, it gives CASNTGNTGELFF.

The V gene is TRBV5-6, the J gene TRBJ1-1; TRBD1 matches at 8 bases. Per the germline V gene, CDR1 is SGHDT and CDR2 is YYEEEE. CDR3 length: 14 residues. V was pared by 5 bases and J by 0 bases, with 3 bases of the junction left unmatched. The CDR3: CASRWDRMNTEAFF. The CDR3 nucleotides are TGTGCCAGCAGGTGGGACAGGATGAACACTGAAGCTTTCTTT. The full variable domain, its missing parts supplied by reference TRBV5-6 and TRBJ1-1, is DAGVTQSPTHLIKTRGQQVTLRCSPKSGHDTVSWYQQALGQGPQFIFQYYEEEERQRGNFPDRFSGHQFPNYSSELNVNALLLGDSALYLCASRWDRMNTEAFFGQGTRLTVV.

The gene calls are TRBV2 and TRBJ1-4, with TRBD1 identical over 7 bases. This CDR3 has 15 amino acids. V lost 6 bases and J lost 7; bases outside the gene matches: 11. CDR1 is SNHLY, CDR2 FYNNEI, per germline. DNA for the CDR3: TGTGCCAGCAGACATCGACAGGGAGTGGTTGAAAAACTGTTTTTT. Protein sequence: CASRHRQGVVEKLFF.

This clone turned up a few times. This rearrangement joins TRBV27 to TRBJ2-5, with a weak D call TRBD2 (6 bases). CDR1 and CDR2 (germline): MNHEY, SMNVEV (reference sequence). CDR3 size: 14 residues. The ends were cut back, 6 bases at V and 4 bases at J, with 15 bases in the middle. The CDR3 DNA is TGTGCCAGCAGGCCCTTTATGGGAGGAGAGACCCAGTACTTC. Translated: CASRPFMGGETQYF.